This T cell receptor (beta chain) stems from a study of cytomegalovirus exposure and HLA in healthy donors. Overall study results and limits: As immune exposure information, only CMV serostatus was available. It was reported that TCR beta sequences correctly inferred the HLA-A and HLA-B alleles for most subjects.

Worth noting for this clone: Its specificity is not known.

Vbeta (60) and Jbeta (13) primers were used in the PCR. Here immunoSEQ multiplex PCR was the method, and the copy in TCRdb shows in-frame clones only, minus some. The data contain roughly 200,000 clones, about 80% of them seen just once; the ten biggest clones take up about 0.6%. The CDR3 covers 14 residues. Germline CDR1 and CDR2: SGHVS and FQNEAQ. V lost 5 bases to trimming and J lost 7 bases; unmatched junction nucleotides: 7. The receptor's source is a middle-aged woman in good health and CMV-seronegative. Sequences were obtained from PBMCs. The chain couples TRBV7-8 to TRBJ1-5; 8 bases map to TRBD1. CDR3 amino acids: CASSEGTGWQPQHF. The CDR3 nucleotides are TGTGCCAGCAGCGAAGGGACAGGCTGGCAGCCCCAGCATTTT. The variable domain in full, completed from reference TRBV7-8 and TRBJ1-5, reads GAGVSQSPRYKVAKRGQDVALRCDPISGHVSLFWYQQALGQGPEFLTYFQNEAQLDKSGLPSDRFFAERPEGSVSTLKIQRTQQEDSAVYLCASSEGTGWQPQHFGDGTRLSIL.